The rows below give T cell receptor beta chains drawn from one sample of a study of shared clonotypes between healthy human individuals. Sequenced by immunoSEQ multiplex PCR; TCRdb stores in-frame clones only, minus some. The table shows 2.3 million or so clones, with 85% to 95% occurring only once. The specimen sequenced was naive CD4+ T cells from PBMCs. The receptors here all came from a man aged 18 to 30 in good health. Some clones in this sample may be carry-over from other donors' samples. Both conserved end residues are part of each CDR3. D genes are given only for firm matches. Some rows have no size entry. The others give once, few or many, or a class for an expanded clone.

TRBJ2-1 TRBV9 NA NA CASSVGRRAPYNEQFF TGTGCCAGCAGCGTTGGGCGCAGGGCCCCTTACAATGAGCAGTTCTTC
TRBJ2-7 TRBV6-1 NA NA CASSETARRLLQYF TGTGCCAGCAGTGAGACAGCCAGACGGTTGTTGCAGTACTTC
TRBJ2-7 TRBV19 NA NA CASSDWGRATYEQYF TGTGCCAGTAGTGATTGGGGCAGAGCAACCTACGAGCAGTACTTC
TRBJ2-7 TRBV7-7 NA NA CASSLGGSNYEQYF TGTGCCAGCAGCTTAGGTGGCAGTAACTACGAGCAGTACTTC
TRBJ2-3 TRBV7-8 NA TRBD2 CASSRTGRAVDTQYF TGTGCCAGCAGCCGGACTGGGAGGGCCGTAGATACGCAGTATTTT
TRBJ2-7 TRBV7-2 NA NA CASSQETATSYEQYF TGTGCCAGCAGTCAGGAGACGGCCACCTCCTACGAGCAGTACTTC
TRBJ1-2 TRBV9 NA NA CASSPLGRSPAGGGYTF TGTGCCAGCAGCCCCCTGGGGCGGAGTCCCGCCGGGGGTGGCTACACCTTC
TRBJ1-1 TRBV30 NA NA CAWSVGPGNTEAFF TGTGCCTGGAGTGTAGGCCCGGGGAACACTGAAGCTTTCTTT
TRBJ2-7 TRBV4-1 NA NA CASSQVLVEPQQYF TGCGCCAGCAGCCAAGTATTGGTGGAGCCTCAGCAGTACTTC
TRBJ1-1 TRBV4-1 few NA CASSLTDLWTEAFF TGCGCCAGCAGCCTTACCGACCTTTGGACTGAAGCTTTCTTT
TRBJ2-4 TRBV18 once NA CASSPQTAKNIQYF TGTGCCAGCTCACCCCAGACAGCCAAAAACATTCAGTACTTC
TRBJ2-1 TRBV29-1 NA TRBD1 CSAPRGSGWDNEQFF TGCAGCGCCCCCAGGGGGAGCGGCTGGGACAATGAGCAGTTCTTC
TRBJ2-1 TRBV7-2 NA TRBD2 CASSLYGTLAGGPFFF TGTGCCAGCAGCTTATATGGGACCCTAGCGGGAGGTCCCTTTTTCTTC
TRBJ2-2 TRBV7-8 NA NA CASPTGLSNTGELFF TGTGCCAGCCCCACAGGGCTCTCGAACACCGGGGAGCTGTTTTTT
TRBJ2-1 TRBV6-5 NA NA CASSRGPYNEQFF TGTGCCAGCAGTCGGGGCCCCTACAATGAGCAGTTCTTC
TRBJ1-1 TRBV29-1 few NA CSVEVQQNTEAFF TGCAGCGTTGAAGTACAGCAAAACACTGAAGCTTTCTTT
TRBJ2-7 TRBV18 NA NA CASSPSAADYEQYF TGTGCCAGCTCACCATCAGCGGCAGACTACGAGCAGTACTTC
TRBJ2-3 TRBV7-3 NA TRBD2 CASSLKDSGRGRGVADTQYF TGTGCCAGCAGCTTAAAGGATAGCGGGAGAGGTCGGGGCGTCGCAGATACGCAGTATTTT
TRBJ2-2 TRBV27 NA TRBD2 CASKAGGLIGELFF TGTGCCAGCAAAGCGGGAGGGCTGATCGGGGAGCTGTTTTTT
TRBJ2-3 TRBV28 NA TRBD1 CASETGGQDTQYF TGTGCCAGCGAGACAGGGGGTCAGGATACGCAGTATTTT
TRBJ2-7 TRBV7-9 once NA CASSLVSGEQYF TGTGCCAGCAGCTTAGTAAGCGGCGAGCAGTACTTC
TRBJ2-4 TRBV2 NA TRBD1 CASSRGQGNIQYF TGTGCCAGCAGCCGAGGACAGGGAAACATTCAGTACTTC
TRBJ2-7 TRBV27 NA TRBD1 CASSQRAQGAVYEQYF TGTGCCAGCAGTCAAAGGGCTCAGGGGGCTGTCTACGAGCAGTACTTC
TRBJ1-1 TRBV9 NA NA CASTKLVFKQLNTEAFF TGTGCCAGCACCAAACTAGTGTTTAAGCAGTTGAACACTGAAGCTTTCTTT
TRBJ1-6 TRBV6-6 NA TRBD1 CASSRQGLPLHF TGTGCCAGCAGCCGACAGGGGTTACCCCTCCACTTT
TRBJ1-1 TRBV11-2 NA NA CASSLYGGSNTEAFF TGTGCCAGCAGCTTATACGGGGGCTCGAACACTGAAGCTTTCTTT
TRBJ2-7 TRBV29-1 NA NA CSASGPGDEQYF TGCAGCGCCTCGGGCCCCGGGGACGAGCAGTACTTC
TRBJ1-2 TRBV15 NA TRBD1 CATSRDRGDGYTF TGTGCCACCAGCAGGGACAGGGGGGATGGCTACACCTTC
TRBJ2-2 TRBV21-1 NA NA CASSKVPLAGNTGELFF TGTGCCAGCAGCAAAGTACCCCTAGCGGGGAACACCGGGGAGCTGTTTTTT
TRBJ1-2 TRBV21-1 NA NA CASSKSFHPFTYGYTF TGTGCCAGCAGCAAATCTTTCCACCCCTTTACCTATGGCTACACCTTC
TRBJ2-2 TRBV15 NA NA CATSRDYSVPGELFF TGTGCCACCAGCAGAGATTATTCCGTTCCCGGGGAGCTGTTTTTT
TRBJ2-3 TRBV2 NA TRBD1 CASLARGQGDTQYF TGTGCCAGCCTAGCTAGGGGGCAGGGAGATACGCAGTATTTT
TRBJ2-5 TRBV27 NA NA CASSLSGGVEEETQYF TGTGCCAGCAGTTTATCGGGCGGGGTTGAGGAAGAGACCCAGTACTTC
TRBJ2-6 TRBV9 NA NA CASRPAGANVLTF TGTGCCAGCCGACCAGCTGGGGCCAACGTCCTGACTTTC
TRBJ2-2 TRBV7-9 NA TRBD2 CAIKPGLAGGLNTGELFF TGTGCCATCAAGCCGGGACTAGCGGGAGGGTTGAACACCGGGGAGCTGTTTTTT